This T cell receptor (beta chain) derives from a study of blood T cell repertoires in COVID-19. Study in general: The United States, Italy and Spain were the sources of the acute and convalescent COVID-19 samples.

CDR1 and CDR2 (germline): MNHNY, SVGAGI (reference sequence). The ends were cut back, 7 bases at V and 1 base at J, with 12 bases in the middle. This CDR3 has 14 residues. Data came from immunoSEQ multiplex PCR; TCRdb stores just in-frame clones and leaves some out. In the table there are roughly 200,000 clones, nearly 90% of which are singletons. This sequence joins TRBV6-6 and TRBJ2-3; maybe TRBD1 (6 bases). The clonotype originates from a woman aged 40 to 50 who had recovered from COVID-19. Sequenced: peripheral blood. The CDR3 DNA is TGTGCCAGCAACAGGGCCGGCCGCACAGATACGCAGTATTTT. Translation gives CASNRAGRTDTQYF.